This passage covers 14 T cell receptor beta chains from one sample sequenced in a study of blood T cells in healthy people across ages. With a J-beta primer mix and a sample-barcoded 5' primer, a second PCR ran about 7 to 11 cycles. MiXCR, applied by TCRdb to the 5' RACE reads, yields one record per CDR3 protein. The profile shows some 1.5 million distinct CDR3 sequences, less than 45% of them singletons. What was sequenced was blood. Receptors were obtained from a woman between 18 and 29 years old in good health.

This clonotype has a handful of counts. This chain joins TRBV6-2 or TRBV6-3 and TRBJ2-5; D might be TRBD1 or TRBD2, each matching 5 bases. The germline V and J ends were trimmed by 0 bases and 5 bases, with 10 bases remaining between them. Looked up from germline, CDR1 is MNHEY and CDR2 is SVGEGT. This CDR3 contains 14 residues. The CDR3 loop reads CASSYSSGPETQYF. The CDR3, as DNA: TGTGCCAGCAGTTACTCTTCGGGGCCGGAGACCCAGTACTTC.

This clonotype was seen more than once but under ten times. The V gene is TRBV6-5, the J gene TRBJ2-7; 7 nucleotides agree with TRBD1. Germline V gives CDR1 MNHEY, CDR2 SVGAGI. The V segment lost 0 bases and the J segment 3 bases; nucleotides outside the gene matches: 8. This CDR3 contains 16 residues. Here the CDR3 reads CASSYSIIGGGYEQYF. CDR3 sequence (DNA): TGTGCCAGCAGTTACTCGATTATAGGGGGCGGCTACGAGCAGTACTTC.

This clonotype was seen a handful of times. This chain links TRBV6-2 or TRBV6-3 with TRBJ2-1; 8 bases align to TRBD1. This CDR3 comprises 16 residues. CDR1 is MNHEY, CDR2 SVGEGT, per germline. J gave up 5 bases and V 2 bases, and 8 bases lay outside the gene matches. The CDR3 sequence: CASSYLGQAVDNEQFF. In DNA, the CDR3 is TGTGCCAGCAGTTACCTGGGACAGGCCGTAGACAATGAGCAGTTCTTC.

The CDR3 here is CASSLEVAKNIQYF. CDR3 coding DNA: TGTGCCAGCAGCTTAGAGGTGGCCAAAAACATTCAGTACTTC. The chain is built from TRBV7-2 and TRBJ2-4; D not resolved. The CDR3 consists of 14 residues. V lost 1 base and J 1 base, leaving 5 bases between the germline ends. Germline V gives CDR1 SGHTA, CDR2 FQGNSA.

This clonotype appeared a few times. V usage is TRBV5-1 and J usage is TRBJ2-7, with 7 bases identical to TRBD2. Germline-derived CDR1 and CDR2 are SGHRS and YFSETQ. J lost 4 bases, V lost 2 bases, and 9 bases had no gene match. The CDR3 totals 15 residues. CDR3 protein: CASSFTLAARYEQYF. The CDR3 nucleotides read TGCGCCAGCAGCTTTACCCTAGCGGCAAGATACGAGCAGTACTTC. Based on the CDR3 plus reference TRBV5-1 and TRBJ2-7, the full variable domain is KAGVTQTPRYLIKTRGQQVTLSCSPISGHRSVSWYQQTPGQGLQFLFEYFSETQRNKGNFPGRFSGRQFSNSRSEMNVSTLELGDSALYLCASSFTLAARYEQYFGPGTRLTVT.

The genes are TRBV7-8 and TRBJ2-3; 7 nucleotides line up with TRBD2. The junction had 8 bases not matched to a gene; V was cut back by 5 bases and J by 0 bases. Germline V gives CDR1 SGHVS, CDR2 FQNEAQ. This CDR3 contains 16 residues. Here the CDR3 reads CASSAQLATSTDTQYF. The CDR3 nucleotides are TGTGCCAGCAGCGCCCAACTAGCGACTAGCACAGATACGCAGTATTTT.

The table lists this clonotype with a few counts. The chain joins TRBV29-1 to TRBJ2-5; D is ambiguous. The CDR3 extends over 14 amino acids. Trimming shortened V by 2 bases and J by 6 bases, and 16 bases separated the two germline ends. The V gene's germline CDR1 is SQVTM and CDR2 ANQGSEA. The CDR3 DNA reads as TGCAGCGTTGAATTGGCCAGGCCGACGAAGACCCAGTACTTC. Translated, it gives CSVELARPTKTQYF.

This clonotype has just a few counts. V and J are TRBV5-1 and TRBJ1-1; 9 bases are a match to TRBD1. In germline, CDR1 is SGHRS, CDR2 YFSETQ. The V segment lost 4 bases and the J segment 1 base; nucleotides outside the gene matches: 2. The CDR3 contains 14 residues. The CDR3 DNA reads TGCGCCAGCAGCGGGGACAGGGAGAACACTGAAGCTTTCTTT. Translation gives CASSGDRENTEAFF.

The chain recombines TRBV5-6 with TRBJ2-4; D uncertain. The better agreement between TRBJ2-7 and the DNA end casts doubt on the J call. This CDR3 is 15 amino acids long. The germline V gene has CDR1 SGHDT and CDR2 YYEEEE. The CDR3 is CASSLAVKEIYEQYF. CDR3 DNA sequence: TGTGCCAGCAGCTTGGCCGTGAAGGAAATCTACGAGCAGTACTTC.

V is TRBV29-1 and J is TRBJ2-5; D unresolved. The CDR3 has 13 amino acids. Germline CDR1 and CDR2: SQVTM and ANQGSEA. Trimming pared 4 bases from V and 5 bases from J, leaving 14 bases between. CDR3 DNA sequence: TGCAGCGTTGCCCCGGTACTTTTGGAGACCCAGTACTTC. The encoded protein is CSVAPVLLETQYF.

A few counts support this clonotype. CDR3 in amino acids: CASSSVVRETQYF. For the CDR3, the DNA is TGTGCCAGCAGCTCAGTTGTGAGGGAGACCCAGTACTTC. The V gene is TRBV7-9, the J gene TRBJ2-5; D not certain. Germline CDR1 reads SEHNR; CDR2 reads FQNEAQ (reference sequence). This CDR3 is built from 13 residues. The germline V and J ends were trimmed by 4 bases and 5 bases, with 11 bases remaining between them.

This clonotype was counted many times. The chain has TRBV6-4 and TRBJ1-2; D might be TRBD1 (5 bases). CDR1 and CDR2 (germline): MRHNA, SNTAGT. The ends were cut back, 2 bases at V and 5 bases at J, with 9 bases in the middle. CDR3 length: 13 residues. CDR3 loop: CASSDAEGYGYTF. The CDR3, as DNA: TGTGCCAGCAGTGACGCGGAGGGGTATGGCTACACCTTC.

The rearrangement links TRBV6-1 to TRBJ2-3; D call uncertain. V lost 5 bases and J lost 7, with 13 bases in between. This CDR3 has 13 amino acids. The germline gives CDR1 MNHNS, CDR2 SASEGT. CDR3 bases: TGTGCCAGCAGTCAGGAATGGGGAAATACGCAGTATTTT. This encodes CASSQEWGNTQYF.

The chain combines TRBV28 with TRBJ2-1, with D tentatively TRBD1 (5 bases). In germline, CDR1 is MDHEN, CDR2 SYDVKM. V gave up 3 bases and J gave up 10 bases, with 28 bases separating them. The CDR3 has 18 amino acids. The CDR3 DNA follows: TGTGCCAGCAGTTTTCGTCTAGGAAAGGGGTCAGTTGATTACGAGCAGTTCTTC. Translation gives CASSFRLGKGSVDYEQFF. Together with reference TRBV28 and TRBJ2-1, the CDR3 gives the full variable domain: DVKVTQSSRYLVKRTGEKVFLECVQDMDHENMFWYRQDPGLGLRLIYFSYDVKMKEKGDIPEGYSVSREKKERFSLILESASTNQTSMYLCASSFRLGKGSVDYEQFFGPGTRLTVL.